Shown below are 31 T cell receptor beta chains from a single sample sequenced in a study of blood T cell repertoires in COVID-19. Profiled with immunoSEQ multiplex PCR; TCRdb holds only in-frame clones, not every one. Of 180,000 or so clones detected, approximately 83% appear once; the ten largest clones hold approximately 2.5%. Input material: peripheral blood. The receptors stem from a human donor with acute or convalescent COVID-19. The donor label of this sample is uncertain.

This chain joins TRBV29-1 and TRBJ2-7, with 9 positions matching TRBD2. Germline assignment: CDR1 SQVTM and CDR2 ANQGSEA. V trimming: 3 bases; J trimming: 4 bases; junction bases outside the gene matches: 1. This CDR3 has 12 residues. The CDR3 protein is CSVERGGYEQYF. Written as DNA, the CDR3 is TGCAGCGTTGAGCGGGGGGGGTACGAGCAGTACTTC.

This clone was detected only once. The chain couples TRBV15 to TRBJ1-4, with 8 bases aligning to TRBD1. Germline-derived CDR1 and CDR2 are LNHNV and YYDKDF (reference sequence). This CDR3 is 16 amino acids long. The V segment lost 0 bases and the J segment 8 bases; nucleotides outside the gene matches: 8. CDR3 region: CATSRDQGQGGEKLFF. Here the CDR3 DNA reads TGTGCCACCAGCAGAGATCAAGGACAGGGTGGGGAAAAACTGTTTTTT.

The J gene is TRBJ2-3, the V gene TRBV28; TRBD2 might be the D (5 bases). The V end was cut by 8 bases, the J end by 0 bases, with 12 bases between. The CDR3 is made up of 14 amino acids. From germline, CDR1 is MDHEN and CDR2 SYDVKM. CDR3 in DNA: TGTGCCAGCGATACTAGAATAAGCACAGATACGCAGTATTTT. Translated: CASDTRISTDTQYF.

This clone was detected only a few times. The chain recombines TRBV12-3 or TRBV12-4 with TRBJ2-5; D unresolved. The V end was cut by 6 bases, the J end by 4 bases, with 3 bases between. The CDR3 has 10 residues. The CDR3 DNA is TGTGCCAGCAGCCTAGAGACCCAGTACTTC. Translated: CASSLETQYF.

The CDR3 sequence is CASSSRLAGGPDTQYF. The CDR3 bases are TGCGCCAGCAGCTCCAGACTAGCGGGGGGGCCAGATACGCAGTATTTT. The gene calls are TRBV5-1 and TRBJ2-3, with 14 positions matching TRBD2. The V gene end was trimmed by 3 bases and the J gene end by 4 bases; junction bases not matched to a gene: 4. The germline gives CDR1 SGHRS, CDR2 YFSETQ. The CDR3 extends over 16 amino acids.

The chain couples TRBV19 to TRBJ1-1; 11 bases line up with TRBD1. Germline V lookup: CDR1 LNHDA, CDR2 SQIVND (reference sequence). This CDR3 has 14 amino acids. V was pared by 7 bases and J by 4 bases, with 5 bases of the junction left unmatched. CDR3 sequence: CASTQDRGLTEAFF. DNA of the CDR3: TGTGCCAGTACCCAGGACAGGGGGCTCACTGAAGCTTTCTTT. Full variable domain (remainder filled in from reference TRBV19 and TRBJ1-1): DGGITQSPKYLFRKEGQNVTLSCEQNLNHDAMYWYRQDPGQGLRLIYYSQIVNDFQKGDIAEGYSVSREKKESFPLTVTSAQKNPTAFYLCASTQDRGLTEAFFGQGTRLTVV.

This clone was recorded a few times. The chain is built from TRBV30 and TRBJ1-2; no clear D. The CDR3 covers 12 residues. CDR1 is GTSNPN, CDR2 SVGIG, per germline (reference sequence). In DNA, the CDR3 is TGTGCTGTACGGGATTTTAACTATGGCTACACCTTC. Its protein product is CAVRDFNYGYTF.

In its sample, this clone was seen a few times. The rearrangement uses TRBV4-1 and TRBJ1-2, with a possible D match to TRBD1 (6 bases). The V end was cut by 1 base, the J end by 0 bases, with 12 bases between. CDR1 is MGHRA and CDR2 is YSYEKL in the germline V gene. CDR3 length: 16 residues. Here the CDR3 reads CASSQARQASNYGYTF. The CDR3 DNA reads TGCGCCAGCAGCCAAGCCCGACAGGCGTCTAACTATGGCTACACCTTC.

V is TRBV9 and J is TRBJ2-5; D gene uncertain. The CDR3 covers 16 residues. V was clipped by 0 bases and J by 2 bases, with 14 bases between them. Per the germline V gene, CDR1 is SGDLS and CDR2 is YYNGEE. The CDR3 protein is CASSVGAGSSQETQYF. DNA of the CDR3: TGTGCCAGCAGCGTAGGGGCAGGCTCGTCACAAGAGACCCAGTACTTC.

V is TRBV2 and J is TRBJ2-7; 12 bases map to TRBD2. From germline, CDR1 is SNHLY and CDR2 FYNNEI. Germline trimming cut 5 bases from V and 2 bases from J; bases unmatched to any gene: 4. This CDR3 is 15 amino acids long. In DNA, the CDR3 is TGTGCCAGCAGTTTACTAGCGGGAGGTACCTACGAGCAGTACTTC. Protein: CASSLLAGGTYEQYF.

The rearrangement joins TRBV11-2 to TRBJ1-5; weak D call: TRBD1 (5 bases). The CDR3 covers 15 residues. CDR1 and CDR2 (germline): SGHAT, FQNNGV. Trimming stripped 4 bases from V and 3 bases from J, with 13 bases between. CDR3 sequence: CASSSGHYPNQPQHF. In nucleotides, the CDR3 is TGTGCCAGCAGCTCCGGACATTACCCCAATCAGCCCCAGCATTTT.

The chain carries TRBV9 and TRBJ2-7, with 12 bases fitting TRBD2. Germline CDR1 SGDLS, CDR2 YYNGEE. The CDR3 has 16 amino acids. Losses at the gene ends were 3 bases for V and 0 bases for J; bases not matched to a gene: 4. DNA of the CDR3: TGTGCCAGCAGCGCCCGACTAGCGGGGGCCTCCTACGAGCAGTACTTC. This sequence encodes CASSARLAGASYEQYF.

The chain has TRBV18 and TRBJ2-2; tentatively, D is TRBD2 (6 bases). V was shortened by 3 bases and J by 3 bases, with 11 bases between the two germline ends. The CDR3 contains 15 residues. Germline V gene sequence: CDR1 KGHSH, CDR2 LQKENI. The CDR3 bases are TGTGCCAGCTCACCCGGGGGAAAGTACACCGGGGAGCTGTTTTTT. It translates to CASSPGGKYTGELFF.

The chain employs TRBV2 and TRBJ1-5, with D perhaps TRBD1 (6 bases). This CDR3 is built from 14 residues. Per germline, CDR1 SNHLY and CDR2 FYNNEI. The germline V and J ends were trimmed by 5 bases and 0 bases, with 8 bases remaining between them. CDR3 in amino acids: CASSTGSSNQPQHF. As DNA, the CDR3 is TGTGCCAGCAGTACAGGGTCTAGCAATCAGCCCCAGCATTTT.

The chain joins TRBV27 to TRBJ2-7; D is unresolved. V lost 3 bases, J lost 1 base, and 13 bases lay in between. Germline V CDR1 and CDR2: MNHEY, SMNVEV (reference sequence). The CDR3 runs to 15 residues. CDR3 nucleotide sequence: TGTGCCAGCAGTTTGAAATTCTCCGGTTCCTACGAGCAGTACTTC. It is translated as CASSLKFSGSYEQYF.

The rearrangement uses TRBV19 and TRBJ1-2; D perhaps matches TRBD1 (6 bases). V lost 6 bases, J lost 6 bases, and 23 bases lay in between. Germline CDR1 is LNHDA and CDR2 is SQIVND (reference sequence). This CDR3 comprises 16 residues. CDR3 sequence reads: CASSFIFLDRLNGYTF. The CDR3 nucleotides read TGTGCCAGTAGCTTCATCTTTTTGGACAGACTGAATGGCTACACCTTC.

This clone has more than one count but fewer than ten. V is TRBV7-3 and J is TRBJ1-3, with D possibly being TRBD1 (5 bases). The CDR3 covers 15 residues. V was cut by 5 bases and J by 1 base, with 12 bases left in between. CDR1 SGHTA and CDR2 FQGTGA come from the germline V gene. CDR3 amino acids: CASSPQGPSGNTIYF. The CDR3 DNA is TGTGCCAGCAGCCCTCAGGGTCCTTCTGGAAACACCATATATTTT.

The chain combines TRBV19 with TRBJ1-5, with TRBD1 matching 7 bases. This CDR3 has 13 amino acids. The junction had 3 bases not matched to a gene; V was cut back by 8 bases and J by 2 bases. Germline lookup yields CDR1 LNHDA and CDR2 SQIVND (reference sequence). In DNA form, the CDR3 reads TGTGCCAGTGCTGGGACAGGCAATCAGCCCCAGCATTTT. Translating gives CASAGTGNQPQHF.

The chain combines TRBV2 with TRBJ1-6; a possible D gene is TRBD1 (6 bases). The CDR3 extends over 14 amino acids. Germline V gives CDR1 SNHLY, CDR2 FYNNEI. Between the trimmed V and J ends, which lost 7 bases and 8 bases, there was a span of 15 bases. This CDR3 is CASTPEGVYSPLHF. The DNA of the CDR3 is TGTGCCAGCACCCCTGAGGGGGTCTATTCACCCCTCCACTTT. Drawing the rest from reference TRBV2 and TRBJ1-6, the complete variable domain is EPEVTQTPSHQVTQMGQEVILRCVPISNHLYFYWYRQILGQKVEFLVSFYNNEISEKSEIFDDQFSVERPDGSNFTLKIRSTKLEDSAMYFCASTPEGVYSPLHFGNGTRLTVT.

The genes are TRBV4-1 and TRBJ1-4; D might be TRBD1 (6 bases). Trimming left V 0 bases short and J 8 bases short, with 13 bases between. CDR1 is MGHRA and CDR2 is YSYEKL in the germline V gene. The CDR3 is made up of 15 amino acids. The DNA of the CDR3 is TGCGCCAGCAGCCAAGATGGGGCAGGGGCCGAAAAACTGTTTTTT. Encoded protein: CASSQDGAGAEKLFF.

The V call is TRBV19, the J call TRBJ2-6; TRBD1 matches at 8 bases. The CDR3 loop spans 14 amino acids. Germline V gene sequence: CDR1 LNHDA, CDR2 SQIVND (reference sequence). With 6 bases clipped from V and 6 bases from J, the junction kept 4 bases outside the gene matches. The CDR3 DNA sequence: TGTGCCAGTAGGCCGGACAGGGTGGCCAACGTCCTGACTTTC. Translation: CASRPDRVANVLTF.

The chain combines TRBV11-2 with TRBJ2-1; possible D gene TRBD1, 7 bases. V shed 4 bases and J shed 4 bases, with 14 bases lying between them. The germline gives CDR1 SGHAT, CDR2 FQNNGV. The CDR3 has 15 residues. CDR3 nucleotide sequence: TGTGCCAGCAGCTCTAAGACAGGGACTTACAATGAGCAGTTCTTC. Translation gives CASSSKTGTYNEQFF.

The chain recombines TRBV6-6 with TRBJ1-1; D not resolved. In germline, CDR1 is MNHNY, CDR2 SVGAGI (reference sequence). This CDR3 spans 14 amino acids. Trimming took off 5 bases at V and 7 bases at J, with 17 bases between the two ends. In DNA form, the CDR3 reads TGTGCCAGCAGTCCGATCAGACACGGGGATGAAGCTTTCTTT. Translating it yields CASSPIRHGDEAFF.

This chain joins TRBV20-1 and TRBJ2-3, with 13 bases fitting TRBD2. CDR1 is DFQATT, CDR2 SNEGSKA, per germline (reference sequence). The CDR3 spans 14 residues. Trimming removed 3 bases from V and 4 bases from J; junction bases left unmatched: 1. CDR3 sequence: CSASTSGGADTQYF. The CDR3 DNA is TGCAGTGCTAGTACTAGCGGGGGGGCAGATACGCAGTATTTT.

This sequence joins TRBV6-5 and TRBJ1-4, with D possibly being TRBD1 (6 bases). V was cut by 3 bases and J by 8 bases, with 10 bases left in between. The germline gives CDR1 MNHEY, CDR2 SVGAGI. The CDR3 is 13 residues long. Written as DNA, the CDR3 is TGTGCCAGCAGTTATAACAGGGCGGAAAAACTGTTTTTT. It specifies CASSYNRAEKLFF.

The J gene is TRBJ1-2, the V gene TRBV10-2; D not certain. Trimming shortened V by 4 bases and J by 2 bases, and 8 bases separated the two germline ends. CDR3 length: 13 residues. Germline assignment: CDR1 WSHSY and CDR2 SAAADI. CDR3 sequence (DNA): TGCGCCAGCAGTGGAGCGCAGAACTATGGCTACACCTTC. The encoded protein is CASSGAQNYGYTF.

The chain joins TRBV6-5 to TRBJ2-6; D is undetermined. The germline V and J ends were trimmed by 10 bases and 1 base, with 11 bases remaining between them. CDR3 length: 14 residues. Germline-derived CDR1 and CDR2 are MNHEY and SVGAGI. The DNA for the CDR3 is TGTGCCACCTTCTTTACTTCTGGGGCCAACGTCCTGACTTTC. This encodes CATFFTSGANVLTF.

This chain connects TRBV19 to TRBJ1-1; weak D call: TRBD1 (6 bases). Germline loops: CDR1 LNHDA, CDR2 SQIVND (reference sequence). The CDR3 has 14 amino acids. V shed 3 bases and J shed 3 bases, with 11 bases lying between them. CDR3 residues: CASSIQGTDTEAFF. The CDR3 nucleotides are TGTGCCAGTAGTATCCAGGGGACGGACACTGAAGCTTTCTTT.

The chain combines TRBV7-2 with TRBJ2-5; 13 positions match TRBD2. Per germline, CDR1 SGHTA and CDR2 FQGNSA. This CDR3 spans 15 amino acids. V gave up 5 bases and J gave up 5 bases; unmatched junction bases: 5. CDR3 in DNA: TGTGCCAGCAGCCGTGGACTAGCGGGAGTGGAGACCCAGTACTTC. Its translation is CASSRGLAGVETQYF.

This clone came up once. This chain connects TRBV3-1 (or the pseudogene TRBV3-2) to TRBJ2-5; D remains unclear. CDR3 length equals 13 residues. The germline V gene has CDR1 LGHDT and CDR2 YNNKEL (reference sequence). Trimming took 4 bases from V and 1 from J, leaving 7 bases between them. CDR3 protein: CASSPTVQETQYF. CDR3 DNA: TGTGCCAGCAGCCCTACAGTCCAAGAGACCCAGTACTTC.

The V gene is TRBV7-2, the J gene TRBJ2-1, with TRBD2 matching 9 bases. CDR3 length: 14 residues. Trimming cost V 2 bases and J 9 bases; bases outside gene matches: 5. The V gene's germline CDR1 is SGHTA and CDR2 FQGNSA. The CDR3 reads CASSLRGRESEQFF. Here the CDR3 DNA reads TGTGCCAGCAGCTTACGCGGGAGGGAATCTGAGCAGTTCTTC.